The source of this T cell receptor beta chain is a study of Graves' ophthalmopathy and Graves' hyperthyroidism listed by TCRdb under 2018. The study in broad terms: Peripheral blood samples were taken at the time of initial diagnosis, before any treatment was given. To tell Graves' ophthalmopathy apart from Graves' hyperthyroidism, and to predict which patients would progress to ophthalmopathy, the study relied on TCR beta repertoire signatures. For independent validation, a separate cohort was made up of fewer than 20 hyperthyroidism patients plus 17 patients who later progressed from hyperthyroidism to ophthalmopathy. In more than five hyperthyroidism patients, the T-cell repertoires found in thyroid tissue were compared with those found in blood. Once sampling was done, hyperthyroidism patients were given methimazole at a starting dose of 30 mg daily, while ophthalmopathy patients were given high-dose intravenous methylprednisolone. To explore V-J signatures that separate ophthalmopathy from hyperthyroidism, a discovery set of about 98 patients was enrolled, consisting of 40 to 45 with ophthalmopathy and around 57 with stable hyperthyroidism. In total, 135 blood samples were TCR-sequenced: approximately 42 ophthalmopathy, 80 or so hyperthyroidism and some 17 hyperthyroidism-to-ophthalmopathy patients.

Points the paper makes about the study in general: In validation, the model predicted ophthalmopathy progression with over 60% sensitivity and 72% to 80% specificity; 12 predicted patients were CT-confirmed with GO in a median of approximately six months. Ophthalmopathy was separated from stable hyperthyroidism by the 13-signature model with about 88% sensitivity and around 81% specificity in cross-validation and with 80%/75% in the test set. Most expanded thyroid clonotypes with a frequency above 0.001 also appeared in blood, which suggests that blood repertoires may reflect the immune response in the thyroid. No statistical method was used to predetermine the sample size, and group allocation was not hidden from the investigators.

This clonotype was found a few times. Its antigen is unknown. The record has no base qualities; no much larger clone is one base away. Trimming accounts for 1 base at V and 1 base at J, while the number of junction bases matched to no gene is 2. Including cysteine and phenylalanine, the CDR3 has 15 amino acids. Of the read, only the CDR3 DNA is kept; its 45 bases are in frame from base 1. The germline V gene sets CDR1 to KGHSH and CDR2 to LQKENI. The ophthalmopathy patients had moderately to severely active disease, with a Clinical Activity Score of 3 or higher, a NOSPECS grade of 4 or higher, and a disease duration of less than 3 months. Patients with other autoimmune diseases, uncontrolled infections, pregnancy or lactation were excluded from the study. Diagnosis relied on clinical symptoms, serum thyroxine, TRAb, thyroid ultrasound and orbital computed tomography. Ficoll-Paque density gradient centrifugation was used to isolate PBMCs from about 9.4 ml of fresh peripheral blood. Trizol reagent was used to extract the total RNA, and its quality was then checked on an Agilent 2100 Bioanalyzer.

For repertoire sequencing, the TCR beta CDR3 regions were amplified from RNA transcripts. HTBI primers and the Qiagen OneStep RT-PCR kit were used in a first-round RT-PCR, which was followed by a second-round multiplex PCR, size selection and purification. The libraries underwent paired-end sequencing with 100 bp reads on an Illumina HiSeq2000. The study's processing was this. SOAPnuke was used to process the reads, throwing out any read that had adapters, had uncalled bases, had a mean Phred below 15, or lacked an exact constant-primer or identifier match. High-quality paired reads were merged with COPE v1.2.5. Each unique nucleotide sequence was treated as a clonotype, and MiTCR v1.1 was used to align the clonotypes to the IMGT TRB V, D and J references. Analysis was restricted to V-J combinations with a frequency above 0.0001, which covered over 98% of repertoires. A TCR clonal expansion and chaos score per V-J combination was defined as the ratio of F50 clonal expansion to chaos observed in the TCRdist matrix. Welch's t-statistics and random forest were used to narrow the features down to more than 10 V-J combinations, which were then fed into a naive Bayes classifier. Thyroid-blood repertoire similarity was quantified with the Morisita-Horn index. The public reads were quality trimmed at Q25 with fastp and then assembled into clones with MiXCR by TCRdb, keeping productive beta chains. Identical CDR3 protein sequences are pooled into one entry, listed with their most common genes and DNA. These V and J calls derive from TCRdb rather than the authors' analysis. Counted in this sample were about 700,000 distinct CDR3 sequences; over 40% of them appeared once. Over 2.5% of the sample belongs to the ten largest clones.

The receptor comes from an adult man with Graves' ophthalmopathy. Material for sequencing was peripheral blood. The rearrangement combines TRBV18 with TRBJ2-5, and 8 junctional nucleotides match TRBD1. The DNA sequence is given as TGTGCCAGCTCACCACGGACAGGGCCCCAAGAGACCCAGTACTTC. This is translated as CASSPRTGPQETQYF.